This T cell receptor (beta chain) was captured by sequencing in a study of CD8+CD57+ T cells in acquired aplastic anemia. Study results and caveats: Comparison of patients with controls identified about 27 shared CD8+ CDR3 sequences. Patients did not significantly differ from controls in CD8+ Simpson's diversity.

This clonotype occurred a few times. What it binds is unknown. Profiles of TCR beta VDJ and CDR3 were generated from a genomic DNA template. Via MiXCR, TCRdb re-called the reads, giving one row per CDR3 protein. The sample shows hundreds of thousands of distinct CDR3 sequences, around a third of them seen only once. Whoever was chosen for sequencing had shown CD8+CD57+ cell expansion by flow cytometry. Every patient had severe acquired aplastic anemia. This CDR3 contains 15 residues. Germline CDR1 and CDR2: SGDLS and YYNGEE. Germline trimming cut 0 bases from V and 5 bases from J; bases unmatched to any gene: 7.

The sample was sorted CD4+, CD8+, or CD8+CD57+ T cells (not recorded which) from PBMCs. This chain links TRBV9 with TRBJ1-1; 7 positions agree with TRBD1. The clonotype was recovered from a human donor with aplastic anemia. This CDR3 reads CASSVGGGGQTEAFF. The CDR3, as DNA: TGTGCCAGCAGCGTAGGAGGAGGGGGCCAGACTGAAGCTTTCTTT.